This T cell receptor beta chain was recorded in a study of T cells in Graves' hyperthyroidism and ophthalmopathy. Turning to the study itself: At the time of initial diagnosis and before any treatment, peripheral blood was collected.

The source of the PBMCs was approximately 10 ml of fresh peripheral blood. This clonotype was seen at least ten times. What it recognizes is unknown. Germline CDR1 and CDR2: LGHNA and YSLEER. The CDR3 sequence is 18 residues long. The junction had 16 bases not matched to a gene; V was cut back by 5 bases and J by 5 bases. Overall study findings and caveats: From stable hyperthyroidism, ophthalmopathy was set apart by a 13 V-J model.

Researchers amplified the TCR beta CDR3 regions from RNA transcripts. A set of HTBI primers served as the primers for a first-round RT-PCR of the TCR CDR3. TCRdb reprocessed the multiplex PCR reads via MiXCR and lists one record per CDR3 protein. The sample holds 600,000 or so distinct CDR3 sequences, more than 14% seen once. The TCR was taken from a woman aged 45 to 65 with Graves' ophthalmopathy. The specimen was blood. This chain uses TRBV4-3 with TRBJ2-5; 11 bases match TRBD2. CDR3 nucleotide sequence: TGCGCCAGCAGCTCAACTAGCGGGAGATGGTTTTCGGTTGAGACCCAGTACTTC. This gives the protein CASSSTSGRWFSVETQYF.